This section outlines one TCR beta chain sequence together with its context. As yet, its antigen is unknown. This record comes from a study of cytomegalovirus exposure and HLA in healthy donors. Study-wide results and limits: The study listed roughly 150 cytomegalovirus-associated TCR beta chains.

It was with 60 Vbeta and 13 Jbeta primers that the PCR ran. The table came from immunoSEQ multiplex PCR; TCRdb's copy has only in-frame clones and leaves some out. The sample contains approximately 190,000 clones, around 83% of which appear only once. The CDR3 is 13 amino acids. From germline, CDR1 is SGHRS and CDR2 YFSETQ. The specimen sequenced was PBMCs. This receptor was obtained from a man aged 40-49 years in good health and CMV-seropositive. The chain carries TRBV5-1 and TRBJ2-5; TRBD2 agrees at 10 bases. The tail of the sequence fits TRBJ2-7 better, so the J call may be wrong. The CDR3 DNA reads as TGCGCCAGCAGCTCGCTAGCGGGGGACGAGCAGTACTTC. Its protein product is CASSSLAGDEQYF.